Listed here are 30 T cell receptor beta chains from one sample, sequenced in a study of early T cells in non-severe SARS-CoV-2 infection. MiXCR was run by TCRdb on the 5' RACE reads, yielding one entry per CDR3 protein. The sample has roughly 24,000 distinct CDR3 sequences; 3% to 4% are singletons. The sample was whole blood. The receptor source for this set is an adult who was a healthcare worker with PCR-confirmed SARS-CoV-2 infection or an uninfected control (not recorded which).

The table lists this clonotype with many counts. The CDR3 spells CASSRITDTQYF. CDR3 in DNA: TGTGCCAGTAGTAGAATCACAGATACGCAGTATTTT. The gene calls are TRBV19 and TRBJ2-3, with D unclear. Germline V CDR1 and CDR2: LNHDA, SQIVND (reference sequence). CDR3 length: 12 amino acids. Deletions cut 4 bases from V and 2 bases from J, with 4 bases between.

The chain combines TRBV20-1 with TRBJ2-5; 7 nucleotides line up with TRBD2. Looked up from germline, CDR1 is DFQATT and CDR2 is SNEGSKA (reference sequence). V was clipped by 5 bases and J by 1 base; unmatched bases: 4. This CDR3 has 13 residues. CDR3 DNA: TGCAGTGCTTATCTAGCGGCCCAAGAGACCCAGTACTTC. Amino acids: CSAYLAAQETQYF.

The chain combines TRBV14 with TRBJ2-3; unclear D gene. Germline CDR1 and CDR2: SGHDN and FVKESK. Trimming took off 4 bases at V and 6 bases at J, with 11 bases between the two ends. The CDR3 extends over 13 amino acids. The CDR3 reads CASSPFSVDTQYF. Written as DNA, the CDR3 is TGTGCCAGCAGCCCGTTCTCTGTGGATACGCAGTATTTT. Full variable domain (outside the CDR3, taken from reference TRBV14 and TRBJ2-3): EAGVTQFPSHSVIEKGQTVTLRCDPISGHDNLYWYRRVMGKEIKFLLHFVKESKQDESGMPNNRFLAERTGGTYSTLKVQPAELEDSGVYFCASSPFSVDTQYFGPGTRLTVL.

The CDR3 coding sequence is TGTGCCAGCAGCTTTACAACTAATGAAAAACTGTTTTTT. Translated, it gives CASSFTTNEKLFF. The chain carries TRBV7-9 and TRBJ1-4, with D unclear. Germline lookup yields CDR1 SEHNR and CDR2 FQNEAQ (reference sequence). The CDR3 totals 13 residues. V was clipped by 3 bases and J by 0 bases, with 2 bases between them.

This clonotype was counted ten times or more. The rearrangement links TRBV29-1 to TRBJ2-7; the match to TRBD1 covers 8 bases. Per the germline V gene, CDR1 is SQVTM and CDR2 is ANQGSEA. V lost 5 bases to trimming and J lost 4 bases; unmatched junction nucleotides: 7. This CDR3 comprises 13 residues. The CDR3 loop reads CSVRLTGGYEQYF. As DNA, the CDR3 is TGCAGCGTTAGGTTAACAGGGGGGTACGAGCAGTACTTC.

This clonotype has only a few counts. Its ends do not fully match the called genes, so a read error is possible. This rearrangement joins TRBV20-1 to TRBJ1-2; unclear D gene. The V gene's germline CDR1 is DFQATT and CDR2 SNEGSKA (reference sequence). The CDR3 spans 17 residues. In nucleotides, the CDR3 is TGCAGTGCTAGCGAGTCCCTGCAACGGACTGTTAACTATGCCTACACCTTC. This translates into CSASESLQRTVNYAYTF.

This clonotype was observed at least ten times. The V and J genes are TRBV27 and TRBJ2-7, with D perhaps matching TRBD1 (6 bases). This CDR3 spans 14 amino acids. The V gene lost 2 bases and the J gene lost 0 bases, with 8 bases spanning the gap. The germline gives CDR1 MNHEY, CDR2 SMNVEV (reference sequence). The CDR3 spells CASSLTGYSYEQYF. For the CDR3, the DNA is TGTGCCAGCAGTTTAACAGGGTACTCCTACGAGCAGTACTTC.

This clonotype is categorized as medium-sized. V and J are TRBV6-5 and TRBJ1-1; no definite D call. This CDR3 spans 15 amino acids. Germline values: CDR1 MNHEY, CDR2 SVGAGI. Trimming stripped 0 bases from V and 2 bases from J, with 10 bases between. CDR3 in DNA: TGTGCCAGCAGTTACTCGTTTATGCAAAACACTGAAGCTTTCTTT. Its translation: CASSYSFMQNTEAFF.

With regard to this clonotype: A much larger clone is a single base away; this may be a read error. The chain employs TRBV7-9 and TRBJ2-7, with D possibly TRBD2 on 5 matching bases. There are 14 residues in the CDR3. CDR1 SEHNR and CDR2 FQNEAQ come from the germline V gene (reference sequence). Written as DNA, the CDR3 is TGTGCCGGCAGCTCCCTCGTCGGGGACTACGAGCAGTACTTC. Amino acid sequence: CAGSSLVGDYEQYF.

This clonotype was picked up many times. The rearrangement uses TRBV20-1 and TRBJ2-1; a possible D gene is TRBD2 (6 bases). Looked up from germline, CDR1 is DFQATT and CDR2 is SNEGSKA (reference sequence). This CDR3 comprises 16 residues. The ends were cut back, 0 bases at V and 2 bases at J, with 14 bases in the middle. The CDR3 DNA is TGCAGTGCTAGAGATGGGGGTAGCGGACCCTACAATGAGCAGTTCTTC. Encoded protein: CSARDGGSGPYNEQFF.

This clonotype was found many times. The CDR3 loop reads CASSMDRGEPQHF. The DNA of the CDR3 is TGTGCCAGTAGTATGGACAGGGGAGAACCCCAGCATTTT. V gene TRBV19 combines with J gene TRBJ1-5; 9 bases fit TRBD1. The germline CDR1 and CDR2 sequences are LNHDA and SQIVND (reference sequence). This CDR3 spans 13 amino acids. V shed 3 bases, J shed 10 bases, and the junction held 4 bases outside the gene matches.

This clonotype counts as medium-sized. V is TRBV10-3 and J is TRBJ1-5; D might be TRBD1 (6 bases). The ends were cut back, 2 bases at V and 6 bases at J, with 17 bases in the middle. Per germline, CDR1 ENHRY and CDR2 SYGVKD. The CDR3 has 16 amino acids. CDR3: CAISEGFDRPSQPQHF. As DNA, the CDR3 is TGTGCCATCAGTGAGGGCTTTGACAGGCCCAGTCAGCCCCAGCATTTT.

The rearrangement uses TRBV30 and TRBJ2-1, with D possibly TRBD2 on 5 matching bases. The V and J ends lost 5 bases and 3 bases respectively, with 11 bases between them. The CDR3 totals 13 residues. The germline gives CDR1 GTSNPN, CDR2 SVGIG (reference sequence). CDR3 sequence: CAWRRAGYNEQFF. The CDR3 region has the DNA TGTGCCTGGCGGCGGGCAGGCTACAATGAGCAGTTCTTC.

In its sample, this clonotype was seen many times. The rearrangement links TRBV29-1 to TRBJ1-1, with TRBD1 matching over 8 bases. This CDR3 has 13 residues. After removal of 3 bases from V and 3 bases from J, the junction contained 3 bases not matched to a gene. Germline loops: CDR1 SQVTM, CDR2 ANQGSEA. The CDR3 is CSVDRGQDTEAFF. Here the CDR3 DNA reads TGCAGCGTTGACAGGGGGCAGGACACTGAAGCTTTCTTT.

There are many counts of this clonotype. The chain recombines TRBV6-2 or TRBV6-3 with TRBJ1-5; D unresolved. This CDR3 spans 15 amino acids. V gave up 7 bases and J gave up 7 bases, with 20 bases separating them. The germline CDR1 and CDR2 sequences are MNHEY and SVGEGT. The DNA for the CDR3 is TGTGCCAGCACCAATCCCGACACTGGACCGCAGCCCCAGCATTTT. Its translation: CASTNPDTGPQPQHF.

This clonotype was detected only a few times. This chain connects TRBV11-3 to TRBJ2-1; D remains ambiguous. V was cut by 3 bases and J by 7 bases, with 10 bases left in between. CDR1 SGHNT and CDR2 YENEEA come from the germline V gene. CDR3 length equals 13 residues. CDR3 protein: CASSFKSRNEQFF. The CDR3 nucleotides are TGTGCCAGCAGCTTCAAGTCTCGGAATGAGCAGTTCTTC.

This clonotype was seen more than once but under ten times. The chain has TRBV11-2 and TRBJ2-5; D remains unclear. The V gene lost 10 bases and the J gene lost 2 bases, with 20 bases spanning the gap. This CDR3 is 15 amino acids long. In germline, CDR1 is SGHAT, CDR2 FQNNGV. The CDR3 spells CATKPFEGLQETQYF. CDR3 nucleotide sequence: TGTGCCACCAAACCCTTTGAAGGGCTACAAGAGACCCAGTACTTC.

The table lists this clonotype with a few counts. The J gene is TRBJ2-1, the V gene TRBV6-2 or TRBV6-3, with TRBD2 matching 14 bases. Germline CDR1 is MNHEY and CDR2 is SVGEGT. After removal of 2 bases from V and 4 bases from J, the junction contained 10 bases not matched to a gene. The CDR3 has 19 amino acids. The CDR3 region has the DNA TGTGCCAGCAGTTACCGAGGGACTAGCGGGAGTCGAAGATACAATGAGCAGTTCTTC. Translating gives CASSYRGTSGSRRYNEQFF.

The chain recombines TRBV5-1 with TRBJ2-5; TRBD2 matches at 7 bases. CDR3 size: 15 residues. Trimming cost V 0 bases and J 2 bases; bases outside gene matches: 4. Germline V gene sequence: CDR1 SGHRS, CDR2 YFSETQ. The CDR3 reads CASSLDGSGQETQYF. The CDR3 nucleotides read TGCGCCAGCAGCTTGGATGGTAGCGGGCAAGAGACCCAGTACTTC.

This clonotype was recorded many times. This chain links TRBV11-2 with TRBJ1-2; 7 bases fit TRBD1. This CDR3 is built from 15 residues. The germline V gene has CDR1 SGHAT and CDR2 FQNNGV. J lost 7 bases, V lost 1 base, and 9 bases had no gene match. CDR3 in DNA: TGTGCCAGCAGCTTAGTCTTCCGGGACAGAAGTGGCTACACCTTC. Translating it yields CASSLVFRDRSGYTF. The whole variable domain, remainder taken from reference TRBV11-2 and TRBJ1-2, is EAGVAQSPRYKIIEKRQSVAFWCNPISGHATLYWYQQILGQGPKLLIQFQNNGVVDDSQLPKDRFSAERLKGVDSTLKIQPAKLEDSAVYLCASSLVFRDRSGYTFGSGTRLTVV.

The chain couples TRBV6-6 to TRBJ2-1, with a tentative D call TRBD2 (5 bases). Germline-derived CDR1 and CDR2 are MNHNY and SVGAGI (reference sequence). Trimming removed 8 bases from V and 5 bases from J, with 22 bases in between. This CDR3 comprises 16 residues. The DNA of the CDR3 is TGTGCCAGCGCCACCCCTTTAAAAGCGGATGACAATGAGCAGTTCTTC. Translation: CASATPLKADDNEQFF.

J is TRBJ2-7 and V is TRBV7-9; TRBD2 might be the D (6 bases). The CDR3 loop spans 13 amino acids. V lost 3 bases and J lost 6, with 12 bases in between. CDR1 SEHNR and CDR2 FQNEAQ come from the germline V gene (reference sequence). CDR3 sequence: CASSLETRGEQYF. The CDR3 DNA reads as TGTGCCAGCAGCTTGGAGACTAGGGGCGAGCAGTACTTC.

This clonotype was counted many times. The J gene is TRBJ2-3, the V gene TRBV29-1; D remains ambiguous. The germline CDR1 and CDR2 sequences are SQVTM and ANQGSEA. The CDR3 is 11 amino acids. Trimming left V 5 bases short and J 6 bases short, with 9 bases between. CDR3 amino acids: CSVRTTDTQYF. DNA of the CDR3: TGCAGCGTTCGGACCACGGATACGCAGTATTTT.

There are a few counts of this clonotype. The gene calls are TRBV7-2 and TRBJ1-2; a possible D gene is TRBD1 (6 bases). The CDR3 consists of 14 residues. Deletions cut 6 bases from V and 3 bases from J, with 14 bases between. CDR1 and CDR2 from the germline V gene are SGHTA and FQGNSA. This CDR3 is CASRRGGSDYGYTF. CDR3 DNA sequence: TGTGCCAGCAGGAGAGGGGGAAGTGACTATGGCTACACCTTC.

This clonotype was recorded at least ten times. V usage is TRBV4-2 and J usage is TRBJ1-2; tentative D call: TRBD1 (6 bases). The V and J ends lost 6 bases and 4 bases respectively, with 18 bases between them. Looked up from germline, CDR1 is LGHNA and CDR2 is YNFKEQ. This CDR3 comprises 15 residues. The CDR3 region has the DNA TGTGCCAGCAGGGCCCATGGAGGGGGAACCTATGGCTACACCTTC. Amino acids: CASRAHGGGTYGYTF.

This clonotype has at least ten counts. The rearrangement joins TRBV29-1 to TRBJ2-2; 8 bases align to TRBD2. CDR1 and CDR2 (germline): SQVTM, ANQGSEA. After removal of 6 bases from V and 4 bases from J, the junction contained 13 bases not matched to a gene. The CDR3 runs 16 residues. For the CDR3, the DNA is TGCAGCGTGGCTACCGGGACTAGTTTTATCACCGGGGAGCTGTTTTTT. Encoded protein: CSVATGTSFITGELFF.

This clonotype showed up many times. The genes are TRBV3-1 and TRBJ1-4; the match to TRBD1 covers 9 bases. Germline V gene data show CDR1 as LGHDT and CDR2 as YNNKEL (reference sequence). The ends lost 1 base at V and 4 bases at J; junction bases unmatched: 4. The CDR3 length is 16 residues. The CDR3 DNA reads TGTGCCAGCAGCCAAGTACAGGGGGCCCTTAATGAAAAACTGTTTTTT. Residues: CASSQVQGALNEKLFF.

In this sample, this clonotype is medium-sized (0.01 to 0.1%). The rearrangement links TRBV5-4 to TRBJ1-6; 10 nucleotides align to TRBD1. Germline loops: CDR1 SGHNT, CDR2 YYREEE (reference sequence). The ends lost 1 base at V and 6 bases at J; junction bases unmatched: 1. CDR3 length equals 15 residues. For the CDR3, the DNA is TGTGCCAGCAGCTTGCGGGACAGGGGTAATTCACCCCTCCACTTT. This sequence encodes CASSLRDRGNSPLHF. The full variable domain, with the rest looked up from reference TRBV5-4 and TRBJ1-6, is ETGVTQSPTHLIKTRGQQVTLRCSSQSGHNTVSWYQQALGQGPQFIFQYYREEENGRGNFPPRFSGLQFPNYSSELNVNALELDDSALYLCASSLRDRGNSPLHFGNGTRLTVT.

This clonotype was counted ten times or more. This chain links TRBV20-1 with TRBJ1-6; 7 nucleotides line up with TRBD1. V shed 0 bases, J shed 6 bases, and the junction held 5 bases outside the gene matches. The V gene's germline CDR1 is DFQATT and CDR2 SNEGSKA (reference sequence). This CDR3 is built from 15 residues. The CDR3 is CSARDGSGGNSPLHF. Written as DNA, the CDR3 is TGCAGTGCTAGAGATGGGTCAGGGGGTAATTCACCCCTCCACTTT.

This clonotype is medium-sized by share. The chain carries TRBV13 and TRBJ2-7, with 9 bases identical to TRBD1. The germline V gene encodes CDR1 PRHDT and CDR2 FYEKMQ (reference sequence). The CDR3 runs 14 residues. The ends lost 5 bases at V and 5 bases at J; junction bases unmatched: 7. The CDR3 DNA reads TGTGCCAGCAGCAGGGGACAGGGTCTGAACGAGCAGTACTTC. The encoded protein is CASSRGQGLNEQYF.